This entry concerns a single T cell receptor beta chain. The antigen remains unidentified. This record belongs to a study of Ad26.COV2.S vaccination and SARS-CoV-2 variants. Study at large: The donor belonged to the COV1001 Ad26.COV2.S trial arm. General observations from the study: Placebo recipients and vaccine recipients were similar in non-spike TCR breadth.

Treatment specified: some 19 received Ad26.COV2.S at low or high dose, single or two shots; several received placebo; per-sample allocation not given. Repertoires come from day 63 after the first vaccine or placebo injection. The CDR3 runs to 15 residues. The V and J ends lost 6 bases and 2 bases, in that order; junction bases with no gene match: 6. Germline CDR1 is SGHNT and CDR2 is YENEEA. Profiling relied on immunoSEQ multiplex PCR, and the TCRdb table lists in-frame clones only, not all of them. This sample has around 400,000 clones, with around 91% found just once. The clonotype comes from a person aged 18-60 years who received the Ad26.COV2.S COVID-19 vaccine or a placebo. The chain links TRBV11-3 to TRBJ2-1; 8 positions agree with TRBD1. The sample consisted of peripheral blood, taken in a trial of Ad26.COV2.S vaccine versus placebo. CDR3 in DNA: TGTGCCAGCAGTCGTGGGACAGGCGCCTACAATGAGCAGTTCTTC. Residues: CASSRGTGAYNEQFF.